These 19 T cell receptor beta chains were sequenced from one sample in a study of blood T cells in healthy people across ages. Sample-barcoded 5' priming and a J-beta primer mix drove a second PCR of roughly 6 to 12 cycles. MiXCR, run by TCRdb on the 5' RACE reads, gives a single entry per CDR3 protein. Of some 1.4 million distinct CDR3 sequences in the sample, 42% were seen once. Sequences were obtained from blood. These TCRs come from a woman younger than 30 in good health.

This clonotype was seen only once. This sequence joins TRBV10-3 and TRBJ1-3, with 7 bases aligning to TRBD1. This CDR3 region has 16 residues. Per the germline V gene, CDR1 is ENHRY and CDR2 is SYGVKD. V was pared by 4 bases and J by 0 bases, with 6 bases of the junction left unmatched. CDR3 DNA sequence: TGTGCCATCAGTGCCGGACAGGCCTTCTCTGGAAACACCATATATTTT. Residues: CAISAGQAFSGNTIYF.

The V and J genes are TRBV6-2 or TRBV6-3 and TRBJ2-7, with 11 bases matching TRBD2. With 4 bases clipped from V and 0 bases from J, the junction kept 8 bases outside the gene matches. The CDR3 has 17 residues. Germline CDR1 MNHEY, CDR2 SVGEGT. The CDR3 spells CASSSLRLAGFSYEQYF. The CDR3 coding sequence is TGTGCCAGCAGTTCCTTACGACTAGCGGGATTCTCCTACGAGCAGTACTTC.

The chain uses TRBV6-1 and TRBJ2-7; D is uncertain. With 6 bases removed from V and 2 bases from J, the gap between germline ends came to 11 bases. The CDR3 is 13 amino acids. CDR1 is MNHNS, CDR2 SASEGT, per germline. The chain's CDR3 is CASRFGRTYEQYF. The CDR3 nucleotides are TGTGCCAGCAGGTTCGGCAGGACCTACGAGCAGTACTTC.

This clonotype was detected ten times or more. CDR3 nucleotides: TGTGCCAGTAGCCTGGTAAACAATGAGCAGTTCTTC. Protein sequence: CASSLVNNEQFF. The chain joins TRBV19 to TRBJ2-1; D is unclear. The CDR3 runs to 12 residues. Germline CDR1 is LNHDA and CDR2 is SQIVND (reference sequence). Deletions cut 6 bases from V and 5 bases from J, with 8 bases between.

V and J are TRBV10-1 and TRBJ2-5, with 12 bases matching TRBD2. The V gene end was trimmed by 0 bases and the J gene end by 5 bases; junction bases not matched to a gene: 7. Germline-derived CDR1 and CDR2 are WNHNN and SYGVQD (reference sequence). The CDR3 is 17 amino acids. Here the CDR3 DNA reads TGCGCCAGCAGTGAGTCGAAGACTAGCGGGGGCGGTGAGACCCAGTACTTC. Protein product: CASSESKTSGGGETQYF.

This chain joins TRBV20-1 and TRBJ1-2, with 7 bases fitting TRBD1. CDR1 is DFQATT and CDR2 is SNEGSKA in the germline V gene (reference sequence). V lost 0 bases to trimming and J lost 2 bases; unmatched junction nucleotides: 6. The CDR3 runs 15 residues. The CDR3 reads CSARDTTGQNYGYTF. CDR3 bases: TGCAGTGCTAGAGACACAACGGGACAGAACTATGGCTACACCTTC.

The J gene is TRBJ2-5, the V gene TRBV27, with a weak D call TRBD2 (5 bases). Germline V gene sequence: CDR1 MNHEY, CDR2 SMNVEV (reference sequence). This CDR3 region has 17 residues. V was shortened by 5 bases and J by 2 bases, with 21 bases between the two germline ends. The CDR3 spells CASSPKPPQRPQETQYF. The CDR3 DNA reads TGTGCCAGCAGTCCAAAACCCCCACAGCGGCCTCAAGAGACCCAGTACTTC.

This clonotype was picked up a small number of times. This chain links TRBV7-9 with TRBJ2-1; tentative D call: TRBD2 (6 bases). Germline CDR1 reads SEHNR; CDR2 reads FQNEAQ (reference sequence). V lost 1 base and J 6 bases, leaving 7 bases between the germline ends. This CDR3 is built from 13 residues. The CDR3 loop is CASSLVLANEQFF. CDR3 nucleotide sequence: TGTGCCAGCAGCTTAGTACTAGCCAATGAGCAGTTCTTC. Full variable domain (remainder filled in from reference TRBV7-9 and TRBJ2-1): DTGVSQNPRHKITKRGQNVTFRCDPISEHNRLYWYRQTLGQGPEFLTYFQNEAQLEKSRLLSDRFSAERPKGSFSTLEIQRTEQGDSAMYLCASSLVLANEQFFGPGTRLTVL.

The chain carries TRBV12-5 and TRBJ2-7; TRBD2 aligns across 11 bases. The junction had 23 bases not matched to a gene; V was cut back by 7 bases and J by 0 bases. There are 21 residues in the CDR3. Germline V gene lookup returns CDR1 LGHNT and CDR2 FRNRAP. The CDR3 DNA sequence: TGTGCTAGTGCCCTACTACCACCGGGACTAGCGGAAGCGTTTAGCTCCTACGAGCAGTACTTC. Translating it yields CASALLPPGLAEAFSSYEQYF.

This clonotype was found many times. The chain has TRBV20-1 and TRBJ2-3; tentatively, D is TRBD2 (6 bases). V lost 1 base and J lost 2, with 16 bases in between. From germline, CDR1 is DFQATT and CDR2 SNEGSKA (reference sequence). The CDR3 is 16 residues long. CDR3 in amino acids: CSARVVLAQTTDTQYF. CDR3 in DNA: TGCAGTGCTAGAGTTGTCCTAGCGCAAACCACAGATACGCAGTATTTT.

This clonotype appeared a single time. Here the CDR3 DNA reads TGTGCCAGCACCCCATTGACCGGACTCTCTGGGGCCAACGTCCTGACTTTC. Protein product: CASTPLTGLSGANVLTF. The J gene is TRBJ2-6, the V gene TRBV12-3 or TRBV12-4; a weak D match, TRBD2 (5 bases). The CDR3 covers 17 residues. V was pared by 7 bases and J by 0 bases, with 16 bases between.

The gene calls are TRBV3-1 and TRBJ1-6; perhaps TRBD1 as D (5 bases). Germline CDR1 LGHDT, CDR2 YNNKEL (reference sequence). The CDR3 totals 14 residues. The V and J ends lost 4 bases and 10 bases respectively, with 14 bases between them. The CDR3 region is CASSRGPRDSPLHF. The CDR3 DNA reads as TGTGCCAGCAGCCGGGGCCCCAGGGACTCACCCCTCCACTTT.

Many counts were recorded for this clonotype. The chain has TRBV11-2 and TRBJ1-5; D is unclear. V was clipped by 2 bases and J by 1 base, with 9 bases between them. The CDR3 totals 15 residues. Germline V gives CDR1 SGHAT, CDR2 FQNNGV. The CDR3 protein is CASSLQSGSNQPQHF. CDR3 in DNA: TGTGCCAGCAGCTTACAGTCAGGCAGCAATCAGCCCCAGCATTTT.

This chain connects TRBV5-1 to TRBJ2-5; TRBD1 matches at 8 bases. V lost 4 bases, J lost 4 bases, and 6 bases stayed unmatched. This CDR3 has 14 residues. CDR1 is SGHRS, CDR2 YFSETQ, per germline. CDR3 residues: CASSGGQDGETQYF. CDR3 sequence (DNA): TGCGCCAGCAGCGGGGGACAGGATGGAGAGACCCAGTACTTC.

This clonotype was detected only a few times. The V and J genes are TRBV4-1 and TRBJ2-3; 12 bases match TRBD2. Germline CDR1 and CDR2: MGHRA and YSYEKL. The CDR3 runs to 16 residues. The V gene end was trimmed by 3 bases and the J gene end by 1 base; junction bases not matched to a gene: 2. This CDR3 is CASSQRTSGGTDTQYF. The CDR3 DNA sequence: TGCGCCAGCAGCCAGAGGACTAGCGGGGGCACAGATACGCAGTATTTT.

The count of this clonotype is one. CDR3 sequence reads: CASSLGGGRPRNSPLHF. The CDR3, as DNA: TGCGCCAGCAGCTTGGGTGGGGGTCGCCCCCGGAATTCACCCCTCCACTTT. The V call is TRBV5-1, the J call TRBJ1-6, with D perhaps TRBD1 (5 bases). This CDR3 comprises 17 residues. Germline V lookup: CDR1 SGHRS, CDR2 YFSETQ. Trimming removed 0 bases from V and 7 bases from J, with 17 bases in between.

The genes are TRBV24-1 and TRBJ2-5, with 16 bases matching TRBD2. This CDR3 is built from 20 residues. The V segment lost 1 base and the J segment 11 bases; nucleotides outside the gene matches: 18. Germline V gene lookup returns CDR1 KGHDR and CDR2 SFDVKD. The CDR3 sequence is CATSDFQPGLAGGSADEQYF. The CDR3 coding sequence is TGTGCCACCAGTGATTTCCAGCCGGGACTAGCGGGAGGGTCAGCGGATGAGCAGTACTTC.

This clonotype has only a few counts. The rearrangement uses TRBV9 and TRBJ2-1; 14 nucleotides line up with TRBD2. The CDR3 spans 15 residues. In germline, CDR1 is SGDLS, CDR2 YYNGEE. After removal of 1 base from V and 8 bases from J, the junction contained 2 bases not matched to a gene. The CDR3 DNA follows: TGTGCCAGCAGCGTAAGACTAGCGGGAGGGGATGAGCAGTTCTTC. Amino acid sequence: CASSVRLAGGDEQFF. Full variable domain (outside the CDR3, taken from reference TRBV9 and TRBJ2-1): DSGVTQTPKHLITATGQRVTLRCSPRSGDLSVYWYQQSLDQGLQFLIQYYNGEERAKGNILERFSAQQFPDLHSELNLSSLELGDSALYFCASSVRLAGGDEQFFGPGTRLTVL.

The chain recombines TRBV20-1 with TRBJ2-3, with a weak D call TRBD1 (5 bases). The V end was cut by 6 bases, the J end by 6 bases, with 10 bases between. This CDR3 is 11 amino acids long. Germline loops: CDR1 DFQATT, CDR2 SNEGSKA (reference sequence). CDR3 sequence reads: CSAQDGDTQYF. DNA of the CDR3: TGCAGTGCACAGGACGGGGATACGCAGTATTTT.